The rows below give T cell receptor beta chains drawn from one sample of a study of cytomegalovirus exposure and HLA in healthy donors. Libraries were prepared by immunoSEQ multiplex PCR; TCRdb keeps only in-frame clonotypes and omits some of them. The sample includes approximately 210,000 clones, around 79% seen only once; the top ten take roughly 1.6%. Sequencing was done on a sample of PBMCs. Receptor source: a woman between 50 and 59 years old in good health and CMV-seronegative. The CDR3 runs from the conserved cysteine through the conserved F or W. The order of the fields is J gene, D gene, V gene, clone size, CDR3 DNA, CDR3 protein. D genes are given only for firm matches. The listing skips clone size in some rows; elsewhere it reads once, few, many or a size class.

J gene: TRBJ2-7; D gene: NA; V gene: TRBV5-6; clone size: NA; CDR3 DNA: TGTGCCAGCAGCTTACAGGGATTGGATCTACGAGGGCAGTACTTC; CDR3 protein: CASSLQGLDLRGQYF
J gene: TRBJ1-6; D gene: TRBD1; V gene: TRBV7-2; clone size: NA; CDR3 DNA: TGTGCCAGCAGCTTAGCAGGGGGCGGATCACCCCTCCACTTT; CDR3 protein: CASSLAGGGSPLHF
J gene: TRBJ1-6; D gene: TRBD1; V gene: TRBV27; clone size: NA; CDR3 DNA: TGTGCCAGCAGTTCGGGGGACAGGGCTAGCTCCTATAATTCACCCCTCCACTTT; CDR3 protein: CASSSGDRASSYNSPLHF
J gene: TRBJ1-3; D gene: NA; V gene: TRBV4-3; clone size: NA; CDR3 DNA: TGCGCCAGCAGCCAGCTCCCCCCAGGCTCCGTCTCTGGAAACACCATATATTTT; CDR3 protein: CASSQLPPGSVSGNTIYF
J gene: TRBJ1-5; D gene: NA; V gene: TRBV7-9; clone size: NA; CDR3 DNA: TGTGCCAGCAGCTTATCCCACTCCAATCAGCCCCAGCATTTT; CDR3 protein: CASSLSHSNQPQHF
J gene: TRBJ2-7; D gene: NA; V gene: TRBV29-1; clone size: NA; CDR3 DNA: TGCAGCGTTGCGGAGGGTCGGTACGAGCAGTACTTC; CDR3 protein: CSVAEGRYEQYF
J gene: TRBJ1-2; D gene: NA; V gene: TRBV28; clone size: once; CDR3 DNA: TGTGCCAGCCGGGACTCACTAGCAACGGACTATGGCTACACCTTC; CDR3 protein: CASRDSLATDYGYTF
J gene: TRBJ2-7; D gene: NA; V gene: TRBV9; clone size: NA; CDR3 DNA: TGTGCCAGCAGCGTATCCGCCGAGGGATACGAGCAGTACTTC; CDR3 protein: CASSVSAEGYEQYF
J gene: TRBJ1-5; D gene: NA; V gene: TRBV6-1; clone size: once; CDR3 DNA: TGTGCCAGCAGTGAAAGGAGGGTGGGTCAGCCCCAGCATTTT; CDR3 protein: CASSERRVGQPQHF
J gene: TRBJ1-2; D gene: NA; V gene: TRBV4-3; clone size: NA; CDR3 DNA: TGCGCCAGCAGCCAAGTAACACCGGCTAACTATGGCTACCCCTTC; CDR3 protein: CASSQVTPANYGYPF
J gene: TRBJ2-1; D gene: NA; V gene: TRBV27; clone size: NA; CDR3 DNA: TGTGCCAGCAGTTCCGACACAAGCTCCTACAATGAGCAGTTCTTC; CDR3 protein: CASSSDTSSYNEQFF
J gene: TRBJ1-1; D gene: NA; V gene: TRBV29-1; clone size: NA; CDR3 DNA: TGCAGCGTCGGAAATACAGCGAACACTGAAGCTTTCTTT; CDR3 protein: CSVGNTANTEAFF
J gene: TRBJ2-7; D gene: NA; V gene: TRBV18; clone size: NA; CDR3 DNA: TGTGCCAGCTCACCGCGGCAGACCTACGAGCAGTACTTC; CDR3 protein: CASSPRQTYEQYF
J gene: TRBJ2-4; D gene: TRBD2; V gene: TRBV6-5; clone size: NA; CDR3 DNA: TGTGCCAGCAGCGCGGGAGAAGAAAACATTCAGTACTTC; CDR3 protein: CASSAGEENIQYF
J gene: TRBJ1-5; D gene: NA; V gene: TRBV6-6; clone size: NA; CDR3 DNA: TGTGCCAGCAGTTACTCGCTGGCCCCGAATCAGCCCCAGCATTTT; CDR3 protein: CASSYSLAPNQPQHF
J gene: TRBJ2-7; D gene: NA; V gene: TRBV5-1; clone size: NA; CDR3 DNA: TGCGCCAGCAATATCGGTACCTCCTACGAGCAGTACTTC; CDR3 protein: CASNIGTSYEQYF
J gene: TRBJ1-1; D gene: NA; V gene: TRBV28; clone size: NA; CDR3 DNA: TGTGCCAGCAGTTCGACAGGCTGGATGGGCACTGAAGCTTTCTTT; CDR3 protein: CASSSTGWMGTEAFF
J gene: TRBJ1-2; D gene: TRBD1; V gene: TRBV9; clone size: once; CDR3 DNA: TGTGCCAGCAGCGGGGGGACAGCCTATGGCTACACCTTC; CDR3 protein: CASSGGTAYGYTF
J gene: TRBJ1-1; D gene: NA; V gene: TRBV6-5; clone size: NA; CDR3 DNA: TGTGCCAGCAGTTACCCGGATCATCGAGGTGAAGCTTTCTTT; CDR3 protein: CASSYPDHRGEAFF
J gene: TRBJ2-7; D gene: NA; V gene: TRBV6-1; clone size: NA; CDR3 DNA: TGTGCCAGCAGTAGAACAGCAAGCTACGAGCAGTACTTC; CDR3 protein: CASSRTASYEQYF
J gene: TRBJ1-1; D gene: TRBD1; V gene: TRBV5-4; clone size: few; CDR3 DNA: TGTGCCAGCAGCTTAATCGGGACAGGGAACACTGAAGCTTTCTTT; CDR3 protein: CASSLIGTGNTEAFF
J gene: TRBJ2-7; D gene: TRBD1; V gene: TRBV7-9; clone size: NA; CDR3 DNA: TGTGCCAGCAGCCTCCCCCAAGGCCGACAGGGCTCCTACGAGCAGTACTTC; CDR3 protein: CASSLPQGRQGSYEQYF
J gene: TRBJ2-2; D gene: TRBD2; V gene: TRBV5-1; clone size: NA; CDR3 DNA: TGCGCCAGCAGCCAAGCGGGAGCGAACACCGGGGAGCTGTTTTTT; CDR3 protein: CASSQAGANTGELFF
J gene: TRBJ2-5; D gene: TRBD2; V gene: TRBV7-6; clone size: once; CDR3 DNA: TGTGCCAGCAGCTTGGGAGGGCAGGCCCAGTACTTC; CDR3 protein: CASSLGGQAQYF
J gene: TRBJ1-2; D gene: TRBD1; V gene: TRBV5-6; clone size: NA; CDR3 DNA: TGTGCCAGCAGCCGGGACAGATCCTATGGCTACACCTTC; CDR3 protein: CASSRDRSYGYTF
J gene: TRBJ2-7; D gene: TRBD1; V gene: TRBV4-2; clone size: NA; CDR3 DNA: TGTGCCAGCAGCCAAGATTTCCGGGACAGGGGCTACGAGCAGTACTTC; CDR3 protein: CASSQDFRDRGYEQYF
J gene: TRBJ1-2; D gene: TRBD1; V gene: TRBV19; clone size: NA; CDR3 DNA: TGTGCCAGTAGTCCATGGGGACAGCTACCTAACTATGGCTACACCTTC; CDR3 protein: CASSPWGQLPNYGYTF
J gene: TRBJ1-5; D gene: NA; V gene: TRBV5-3; clone size: NA; CDR3 DNA: TGTGCCAGAAGCTTGGGGGGAGGGACCCTTAATCAGCCCCAGCATTTT; CDR3 protein: CARSLGGGTLNQPQHF
J gene: TRBJ2-7; D gene: TRBD1; V gene: TRBV5-6; clone size: few; CDR3 DNA: TGTGCCAGCAGCTTCGACCGGGACAGGGCTTACGAGCAGTACTTC; CDR3 protein: CASSFDRDRAYEQYF
J gene: TRBJ2-3; D gene: NA; V gene: TRBV7-2; clone size: NA; CDR3 DNA: TGTGCCAGCAGCTTCCGTGGGGGGGCTGGGACAGATACGCAGTATTTT; CDR3 protein: CASSFRGGAGTDTQYF
J gene: TRBJ2-7; D gene: TRBD1; V gene: TRBV5-6; clone size: NA; CDR3 DNA: TGTGCCAGCAGCTTTACAGGGGCTGACGAGCAGTACTTC; CDR3 protein: CASSFTGADEQYF
J gene: TRBJ2-1; D gene: NA; V gene: TRBV28; clone size: NA; CDR3 DNA: TGTGCCAGCAGTTTATCGGGAGAATTTTACAATGAGCAGTTCTTC; CDR3 protein: CASSLSGEFYNEQFF
J gene: TRBJ2-1; D gene: TRBD2; V gene: TRBV28; clone size: NA; CDR3 DNA: TGTGCCAGCAGTTCGGGACTAGATAGGTACAATGAGCAGTTCTTC; CDR3 protein: CASSSGLDRYNEQFF
J gene: TRBJ2-3; D gene: TRBD1; V gene: TRBV5-4; clone size: NA; CDR3 DNA: TGTGCCAGCAGCCACCGGGACAGAAGCACAGATACGCAGTATTTT; CDR3 protein: CASSHRDRSTDTQYF
J gene: TRBJ1-1; D gene: NA; V gene: TRBV19; clone size: few; CDR3 DNA: TGTGCCAGTAGTAATGCACTGGGCGGGGGGAACACTGAAGCTTTCTTT; CDR3 protein: CASSNALGGGNTEAFF
J gene: TRBJ2-1; D gene: TRBD1; V gene: TRBV6-5; clone size: NA; CDR3 DNA: TGTGCCAGCAGTCGCTTTGACAGGGGTTCCAATGAGCAGTTCTTC; CDR3 protein: CASSRFDRGSNEQFF
J gene: TRBJ2-5; D gene: NA; V gene: TRBV29-1; clone size: NA; CDR3 DNA: TGCAGCGTCGAACCGGAGGCACAAGAGACCCAGTACTTC; CDR3 protein: CSVEPEAQETQYF
J gene: TRBJ2-7; D gene: NA; V gene: TRBV9; clone size: NA; CDR3 DNA: TGTGCCAGCAGCGAAGGGGCCGGCGAGCAGTACTTC; CDR3 protein: CASSEGAGEQYF
J gene: TRBJ1-6; D gene: NA; V gene: TRBV4-3; clone size: NA; CDR3 DNA: TGCGCCAGCAGCCGGTCGGGACAAGGAGGTTCACCCCTCCACTTT; CDR3 protein: CASSRSGQGGSPLHF
J gene: TRBJ1-1; D gene: NA; V gene: TRBV2; clone size: few; CDR3 DNA: TGTGCCAGCAGGTTGACAGTGAACACTGAAGCTTTCTTT; CDR3 protein: CASRLTVNTEAFF
J gene: TRBJ2-1; D gene: TRBD2; V gene: TRBV7-9; clone size: few; CDR3 DNA: TGTTCCAGCAGCCTAACTAGCGGGATGGGCCCCTACAATGAGCAGTTCTTC; CDR3 protein: CSSSLTSGMGPYNEQFF
J gene: TRBJ1-4; D gene: NA; V gene: TRBV6-4; clone size: NA; CDR3 DNA: TGTGCCAGCAGTGAGGGGCCTTTTAATGAAAAACTGTTTTTT; CDR3 protein: CASSEGPFNEKLFF
J gene: TRBJ2-7; D gene: TRBD1; V gene: TRBV10-3; clone size: NA; CDR3 DNA: TGTGCCATCAGAGGCCCCGGACAGGGGAGTTACGAGCAGTACTTC; CDR3 protein: CAIRGPGQGSYEQYF
J gene: TRBJ1-5; D gene: TRBD1; V gene: TRBV28; clone size: NA; CDR3 DNA: TGTGCCAGCAGTCCCCGACAGGGAAGAGGCAATCAGCCCCAGCATTTT; CDR3 protein: CASSPRQGRGNQPQHF
J gene: TRBJ2-1; D gene: TRBD2; V gene: TRBV15; clone size: NA; CDR3 DNA: TGTGCCACCAGCAGAGAGATAGCGGGGGACGCGTTGAGGATCTTC; CDR3 protein: CATSREIAGDALRIF
J gene: TRBJ1-2; D gene: NA; V gene: TRBV4-1; clone size: many; CDR3 DNA: TGCGCCAGCAGCCAAGGCGGGTATTACACCTTC; CDR3 protein: CASSQGGYYTF
J gene: TRBJ2-1; D gene: TRBD2; V gene: TRBV9; clone size: NA; CDR3 DNA: TGTGCCAGCAGCGTGGGACTAGCGGGGGGATACAATGAGCAGTTCTTC; CDR3 protein: CASSVGLAGGYNEQFF
J gene: TRBJ1-3; D gene: NA; V gene: TRBV7-8; clone size: NA; CDR3 DNA: TGTGCCAGCAGCCTAACAGGGTTTGGAAACACCATATATTTT; CDR3 protein: CASSLTGFGNTIYF
J gene: TRBJ2-7; D gene: NA; V gene: TRBV5-4; clone size: NA; CDR3 DNA: TGTGCCAGCAGCGGGCCAGGGGTCGGCTCCTACGAGCAGTACTTC; CDR3 protein: CASSGPGVGSYEQYF
J gene: TRBJ2-7; D gene: TRBD2; V gene: TRBV18; clone size: NA; CDR3 DNA: TGTGCCAGCTCACCCAGACTAGCGGGTGGTAGCGAGCAGTACTTC; CDR3 protein: CASSPRLAGGSEQYF
J gene: TRBJ1-2; D gene: NA; V gene: TRBV9; clone size: NA; CDR3 DNA: TGTGCCAGCAGCGTCGTGGACAGAAGTGGCTACACCTTC; CDR3 protein: CASSVVDRSGYTF
J gene: TRBJ2-3; D gene: NA; V gene: TRBV29-1; clone size: NA; CDR3 DNA: TGCAGCGTTTGGGCCCGAGTGCCCCCGGATACGCAGTATTTT; CDR3 protein: CSVWARVPPDTQYF
J gene: TRBJ1-6; D gene: TRBD1; V gene: TRBV10-1; clone size: NA; CDR3 DNA: TGCGCCAGCAAAGGACAGGGTCATTATTCACCCCTCCACTTT; CDR3 protein: CASKGQGHYSPLHF
J gene: TRBJ2-3; D gene: TRBD2; V gene: TRBV5-4; clone size: NA; CDR3 DNA: TGTGCCAGCAGCCCAGGGACTAGGGGGTCAGATACGCAGTATTTT; CDR3 protein: CASSPGTRGSDTQYF
J gene: TRBJ2-7; D gene: TRBD1; V gene: TRBV9; clone size: NA; CDR3 DNA: TGTGCCAGCAGCCTGGGGACAGGGACCTACGAGCAGTACTTC; CDR3 protein: CASSLGTGTYEQYF